This TCR beta chain is drawn from a study of blood T cell repertoires in COVID-19. Overall study context: The study drew acute and convalescent COVID-19 samples from the United States, Italy and Spain. T cells, B-cell-depleted T cells, or PBMCs provided the cDNA or gDNA that served as material.

V lost 3 bases and J 3 bases, leaving 9 bases between the germline ends. The length of the CDR3 is 13 residues. Germline V gene lookup returns CDR1 MDHEN and CDR2 SYDVKM. As handled by the study authors: Amplified reference gene primers provided the basis for estimating nucleated cell counts. Libraries were prepared by immunoSEQ multiplex PCR; TCRdb keeps only in-frame clonotypes and omits some of them. V, J and clone size derive from that table, while D and trimming were established from the DNA sequence. The sample holds roughly 14,000 clones, roughly 85% seen once. Input material: peripheral blood. The TCR was taken from a human donor with active COVID-19. The donor label of this sample is uncertain. J is TRBJ2-7 and V is TRBV28; D may be TRBD2 (5 bases). The CDR3 sequence: CASSFSSSYEQYF. DNA of the CDR3: TGTGCCAGCAGTTTCTCTAGCAGCTACGAGCAGTACTTC. Together with reference TRBV28 and TRBJ2-7, the CDR3 gives the full variable domain: DVKVTQSSRYLVKRTGEKVFLECVQDMDHENMFWYRQDPGLGLRLIYFSYDVKMKEKGDIPEGYSVSREKKERFSLILESASTNQTSMYLCASSFSSSYEQYFGPGTRLTVT.